Described below is a single T cell receptor beta chain sequence and its context. This record comes from a study of long-term antiretroviral therapy in people with HIV. The run of the v3.0 immunoSEQ assay was at survey level. The table came from immunoSEQ multiplex PCR; TCRdb's copy has only in-frame clones and leaves some out. This table holds approximately 35,000 clones, 80% to 90% found once. V lost 0 bases, J lost 3 bases, and 4 bases stayed unmatched. CDR1 and CDR2 (germline): SGHKS, YYEKEE (reference sequence). This CDR3 region has 16 residues. At least two post-ART and at least one pre-ART PBMC sample were available for each donor.

Source: unsorted PBMCs, taken 2.2 years after starting antiretroviral therapy. This receptor was taken from a man aged 18 to 35 with HIV. The chain is built from TRBV5-5 and TRBJ1-2; 11 bases line up with TRBD1. The CDR3 loop reads CASSLEWTGGYYGYTF. DNA of the CDR3: TGTGCCAGCAGCTTGGAGTGGACAGGGGGCTACTATGGCTACACCTTC.